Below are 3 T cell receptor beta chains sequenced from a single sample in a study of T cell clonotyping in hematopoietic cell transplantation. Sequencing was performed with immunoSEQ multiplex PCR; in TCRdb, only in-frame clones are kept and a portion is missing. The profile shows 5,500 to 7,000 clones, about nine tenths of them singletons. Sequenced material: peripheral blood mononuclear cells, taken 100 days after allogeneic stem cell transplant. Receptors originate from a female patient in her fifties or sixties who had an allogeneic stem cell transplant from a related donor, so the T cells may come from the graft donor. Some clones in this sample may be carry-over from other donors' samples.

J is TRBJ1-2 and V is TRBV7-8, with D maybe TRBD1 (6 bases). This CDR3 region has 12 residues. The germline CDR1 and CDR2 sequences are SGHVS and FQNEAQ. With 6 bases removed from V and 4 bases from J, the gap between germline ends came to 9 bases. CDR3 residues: CASSPQGYGYTF. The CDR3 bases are TGTGCCAGCAGTCCACAGGGCTATGGCTACACCTTC.

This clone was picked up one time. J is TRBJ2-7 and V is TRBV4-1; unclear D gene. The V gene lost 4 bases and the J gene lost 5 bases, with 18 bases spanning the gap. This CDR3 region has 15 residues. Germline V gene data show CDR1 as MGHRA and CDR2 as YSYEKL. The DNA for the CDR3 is TGCGCCAGCAGCCCTACATCGGAGTGGAGCGACGAGCAGTACTTC. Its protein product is CASSPTSEWSDEQYF.

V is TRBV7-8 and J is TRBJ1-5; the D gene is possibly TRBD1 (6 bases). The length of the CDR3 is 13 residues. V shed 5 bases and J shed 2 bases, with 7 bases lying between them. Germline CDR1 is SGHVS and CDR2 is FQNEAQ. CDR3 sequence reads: CASSRTGNQPQHF. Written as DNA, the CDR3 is TGTGCCAGCAGCCGGACAGGCAATCAGCCCCAGCATTTT.